Below, one T cell receptor (beta chain) is given with its context. No antigen is known for it. Because the CDR3 is missing its conserved closing phenylalanine or tryptophan, this is likely a read error. Researchers took RNA transcripts and amplified the TCR beta CDR3 regions from them. With the HTBI primer set, the TCR CDR3 went through a first round of RT-PCR. TCRdb re-called the multiplex PCR reads with MiXCR, one entry per CDR3 protein. The table includes around 280,000 distinct CDR3 sequences, about an eighth detected once. This record comes from a study of T cells in Graves' hyperthyroidism and ophthalmopathy. Turning to the study itself: Staff took peripheral blood when the initial diagnosis was made, before any treatment began. The study's findings and limits: Most thyroid clonotypes with frequency above 0.001 were detected in blood.

The ends lost 4 bases at V and 4 bases at J; junction bases unmatched: 4. CDR3 length equals 14 residues. Germline values: CDR1 LGHNA, CDR2 YSLEER. Uncontrolled infection, other autoimmune disease, pregnancy or lactation led to exclusion. Clinical symptoms, serum thyroxine and TRAb, thyroid ultrasound and orbital computed tomography together formed the diagnostic basis. The gene calls are TRBV4-3 and TRBJ2-1; the match to TRBD2 covers 7 bases. The source material was blood. This receptor was taken from a woman aged 30 to 39 with Graves' hyperthyroidism that later progressed to Graves' ophthalmopathy. The chain's CDR3 is CASSREGHYNEQFL. The CDR3, as DNA: TGCGCCAGCAGCCGGGAGGGCCATTACAATGAGCAGTTCCTC.